The subject of this entry is one T cell receptor (beta chain). The target of this receptor is not known. No base-level quality is on record; no much larger clone is a single base apart. Participants in the prospective study were aged roughly 18 to 100 years, lived in under 30 United States geographic areas, and enrolled through a virtual design. To assign participants to cohorts, the prospective study relied on clinical history that participants themselves reported in a screening survey and a study questionnaire. Exposed participants had been in contact, within 2 weeks of entering the study, with a person who had a PCR-confirmed or clinician-diagnosed case of COVID-19. In the prospective study, mobile phlebotomists collected whole blood, serum and a nasopharyngeal or oropharyngeal swab from each participant. Prospective study participants could optionally give additional blood draws and questionnaires over a roughly 2-month period. Before DNA extraction, prospective study blood samples were shipped either frozen or at room temperature.

This entry comes from a study of blood T cell repertoires in COVID-19 (dated by TCRdb to 2018 to 2021). At the level of the whole study: Collaborator samples came from the United States, Italy and Spain and covered acute and convalescent phases of COVID-19. The prospective study material was composed of cDNA or gDNA derived from T cells, B-cell-depleted T cells, or PBMCs. The dataset comprised deeply sampled blood TCRbeta repertoires from subjects exposed to, actively infected with, or recovered from COVID-19. The repertoires were released in a freely available public database meant as a resource for research on the immune response to SARS-CoV-2. Samples were obtained from the ongoing ImmuneRACE study (first 160 participants) and from 1,000 to 1,500 subjects provided by 6 global collaborators. The sample metadata nearly always contained a de-identified subject ID, COVID-19 status, age in years and sex. HLA class I and class II types, where available, came from metadata supplied by the sample provider rather than from assay-based typing. What the authors observed across the whole study: The quantity of clinical and demographic metadata differed by source and by participant and was supplied without curation.

Ends trimmed: V by 2 bases, J by 4 bases; bases unmatched to a gene: 5. The CDR3 sequence holds 15 residues, the cysteine and phenylalanine included. Of the read, only the CDR3 DNA is kept; its 45 bases are in frame from base 1. The germline V gene supplies CDR1 SGHTA and CDR2 FQGNSA. The immunoSEQ Assay, a bias-controlled multiplex PCR, was used to amplify TCRbeta CDR3 regions from genomic DNA. Regarding the original processing steps: Nucleated cell counts per sample were estimated from amplification of reference gene primers within the assay. To quantify the absolute abundance of each unique TCRbeta CDR3 rearrangement, sequence reads were collapsed and filtered. For each sample, productive Simpson clonality was calculated as the square root of Simpson's diversity index over productive rearrangements. The immuneACCESS repertoire file appears here via TCRdb, limited to in-frame rearrangements. These files lack a portion of the clones; in checked studies, under half of the deficit traces to unresolved V genes, and the cause of the others is not known. V and J calls and clone size are those listed in that table; D and trimming were worked out from the DNA. Counted in this sample were 200,000 to 250,000 clones; over 75% of them appeared once. The biggest ten clones account for approximately 3.7% of the sample.

The chain employs TRBV7-2 and TRBJ2-7; TRBD2 agrees with 10 junctional bases. The sequenced sample was PBMCs or T cells enriched from blood (not recorded which). This TCR was sampled from a woman aged 25-40 years who had been exposed to COVID-19. CDR3 reads: CASSLRLAGVYEQYF. The DNA sequence is given as TGTGCCAGCAGCTTACGCCTAGCGGGAGTTTACGAGCAGTACTTC.